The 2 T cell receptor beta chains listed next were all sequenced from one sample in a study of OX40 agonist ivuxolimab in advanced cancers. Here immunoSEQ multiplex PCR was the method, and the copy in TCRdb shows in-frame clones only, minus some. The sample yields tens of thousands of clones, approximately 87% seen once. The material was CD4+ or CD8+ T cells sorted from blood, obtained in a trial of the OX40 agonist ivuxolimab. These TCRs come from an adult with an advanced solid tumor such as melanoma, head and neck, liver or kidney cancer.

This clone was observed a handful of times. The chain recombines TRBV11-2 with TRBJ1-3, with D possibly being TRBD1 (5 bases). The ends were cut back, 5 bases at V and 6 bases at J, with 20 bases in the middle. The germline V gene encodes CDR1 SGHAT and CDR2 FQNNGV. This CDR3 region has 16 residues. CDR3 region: CASSEQLWQGINTIYF. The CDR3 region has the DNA TGTGCCAGCAGCGAGCAGCTGTGGCAGGGCATAAACACCATATATTTT.

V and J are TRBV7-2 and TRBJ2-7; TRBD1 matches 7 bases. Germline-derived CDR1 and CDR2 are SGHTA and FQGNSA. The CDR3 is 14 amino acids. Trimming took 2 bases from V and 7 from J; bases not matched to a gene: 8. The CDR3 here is CASSLLGQDEEQYF. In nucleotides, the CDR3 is TGTGCCAGCAGCTTACTCGGACAGGATGAAGAGCAGTACTTC.